This T cell receptor beta chain was sequenced during a study of cytomegalovirus exposure and HLA in healthy donors. Primers for the PCR totalled 60 Vbeta and 13 Jbeta. Sequencing used immunoSEQ multiplex PCR; TCRdb keeps in-frame clones, though not all of them. This table holds roughly 130,000 clones, 80% found once. The CDR3 runs 15 residues. J lost 3 bases, V lost 0 bases, and 4 bases had no gene match. Germline values: CDR1 MGHRA, CDR2 YSYEKL. The chain recombines TRBV4-1 with TRBJ2-7; 8 bases agree with TRBD1. The material sequenced was PBMCs. This receptor was taken from a middle-aged man in good health and CMV-seronegative. The CDR3, as DNA: TGCGCCAGCAGCCAAGAGGACAGGGCCTACTACGAGCAGTACTTC. Protein sequence: CASSQEDRAYYEQYF.